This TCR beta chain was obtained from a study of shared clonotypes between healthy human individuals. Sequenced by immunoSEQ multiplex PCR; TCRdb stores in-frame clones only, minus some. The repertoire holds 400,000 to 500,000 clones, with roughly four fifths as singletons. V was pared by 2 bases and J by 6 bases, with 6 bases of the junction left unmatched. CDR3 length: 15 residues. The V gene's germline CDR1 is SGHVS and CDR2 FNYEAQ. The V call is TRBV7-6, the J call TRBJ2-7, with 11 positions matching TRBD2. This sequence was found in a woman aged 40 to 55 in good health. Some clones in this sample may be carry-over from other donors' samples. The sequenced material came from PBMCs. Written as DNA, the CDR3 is TGTGCCAGCAGCTTAAGTAGCGGGAGGGCAGGCGAGCAGTACTTC. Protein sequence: CASSLSSGRAGEQYF.